This T cell receptor (beta chain) was retrieved from a study of regulatory T cells in long-lasting Graves disease (dated by TCRdb to the early 2020s). Notes on the research overall: Antithyroid drugs had been taken for less than 3 months by newly diagnosed Graves' disease patients. A total of 33 samples were covered by TCR sequencing, comprising approximately 13 persistent and around 20 newly diagnosed Graves' disease patients. The study was conducted in China and was registered as a clinical trial. Patients with persistent Graves' disease were compared with patients with newly diagnosed Graves' disease using TCR sequencing and RNA sequencing of peripheral blood.

This clonotype was observed at least ten times. The clone's antigen remains unknown. Per-base qualities were not stored, and no clone one base away is much larger. What the time point label conveys for this sample: newly diagnosed GD, antithyroid drugs for less than 3 months. For both TCR sequencing and RNA sequencing, RNA was extracted from PBMCs in TRIzol. The diagnosis of Graves' disease followed American Thyroid Association guidelines. Recruitment of patients was carried out at an endocrinology department in Xi'an, China. Each patient gave about 8.1 milliliters of peripheral blood, collected in an EDTA anticoagulant tube. Ficoll Paque Plus density gradient separation was used to isolate PBMCs, and no further T cell sorting was done. RNA quality was checked with an Agilent 2100 Bioanalyzer and agarose gel, and concentration with a NanoDrop 2000. From the germline V gene, CDR1 is SGHRS and CDR2 is YFSETQ. The V and J ends are trimmed by 4 bases and 1 base, leaving 9 bases between them. From its cysteine to its phenylalanine, the CDR3 spans 14 amino acids. Left in the record is the CDR3 DNA by itself, 42 bases read in frame from the first base.

The library was prepared using multiplex PCR. The sequencing machine was an Illumina HiSeq 4000. iRepertoire HTBI primers and Arm-PCR amplification of CDR3 regions were used to construct TCR beta libraries. Before sequencing, the PCR products went through gel purification. In the original analysis: Gene usage analysis of CDR3 amino acid clonotypes relied on the 62 TRBV and over 13 TRBJ segments identified across samples. COPE and FqMerger were used to merge the filtered high-quality paired reads into contigs. BLAST was used to align contigs to the IMGT TRBV, TRBD and TRBJ reference genes, and CDR3 was defined following IMGT. Any clonotype with a frequency above 0.1% was classified as a highly expanded clone. Shannon entropy was used to measure repertoire diversity, and the Gini coefficient was used to measure V-J evenness. Clonotypes shared by more than one individual were considered public. TCRdb trimmed the raw reads at Q25, called clones with MiXCR and kept productive beta chains. Each CDR3 protein appears once, grouped with its most common genes and DNA. These V and J calls originate from TCRdb's pipeline instead of the authors' own analysis. For this sample there are some 220,000 distinct CDR3 sequences; around 20% appear just once. The ten largest clones add up to approximately 12% of the sample.

Overall study results and their limits: A larger number of public clonotypes was shared among persistent patients (about 2,700) than among newly diagnosed patients (roughly 980). Compared with newly diagnosed patients, persistent Graves' disease patients had lower TCR Shannon entropy and fewer highly expanded clones, which suggests clonal expansion. Because the primary lesion, thyroid tissue, could not be accessed, the study looked at peripheral blood alone. Preferential use of TRBV28, TRBJ1-2 and TRBJ2-5 was observed in persistent disease, whereas TRBV20-1 and TRBJ2-1 were favored in newly diagnosed disease. Sequencing and analysis were limited to the TCR beta chain. The authors acknowledged the small sample size as a limitation that may reduce accuracy.

Separately, the same data were catalogued under a study of T cells in Graves' hyperthyroidism and ophthalmopathy. Per the second study: Stable Graves' hyperthyroidism was defined as the absence of progression to ophthalmopathy over 18 months of follow-up. Hyperthyroidism patients were aged 18 to 65 years and newly diagnosed, with disease duration of less than 2 months. Any patient with an uncontrolled infection, another autoimmune disease, pregnancy or lactation was excluded. Clinical symptoms, serum thyroxine and TRAb, thyroid ultrasound, and orbital computed tomography formed the basis for the diagnoses. A first-round RT-PCR of the TCR CDR3 used the HTBI primer set with the Qiagen OneStep RT-PCR kit. Most expanded thyroid clonotypes (frequency above 0.001) were also found in blood, which suggests that blood repertoires may mirror thyroid immune responses. A 13 V-J signature model separated ophthalmopathy from stable hyperthyroidism, with approximately 86% sensitivity and 81% to 83% specificity in cross-validation and 80%/75% in testing. During validation, the model predicted progression to ophthalmopathy a median of roughly 7.1 months ahead of onset, with just under 71% sensitivity and 72% to 80% specificity. To identify TCR V-J signatures that set the groups apart, the researchers used a discovery cohort of about a hundred patients, made up of 40 to 45 with Graves' ophthalmopathy and approximately 57 with stable Graves' hyperthyroidism. Prospective prediction of ophthalmopathy was tested in an independent validation cohort of 18 hyperthyroidism patients and 17 patients who later progressed to ophthalmopathy. The 100 or so discovery patients were randomly split 7:3 into training and test sets. The study also compared thyroid tissue and blood T-cell repertoires from several Graves' hyperthyroidism patients. Once sampling was done, hyperthyroidism patients were given methimazole at a starting dose of 30 mg daily, whereas ophthalmopathy patients were given high-dose intravenous methylprednisolone. Libraries were constructed in a second round of multiplex PCR, after which size selection and purification were carried out. Libraries were sequenced paired-end with 100 bp reads on an Illumina HiSeq2000. Raw data were processed with SOAPnuke, discarding reads with adapters, uncalled bases, mean Phred below 15, or no exact constant-primer or identifier match. COPE v1.2.5 was used to merge high-quality paired reads, and clonotypes were defined as unique nucleotide sequences. MiTCR v1.1 was used to align clonotypes to the IMGT TRBV, TRBD and TRBJ reference segments. Only V-J combinations with frequency above 0.0001, covering about 99% of repertoires, were analysed. The TCS score was defined as F50 (clonal expansion) divided by E x V (chaos), with BLOSUM62-based TCRdist calculated between CDR3 peptides within each V-J. Welch's t-statistics and random forest reduced 450 to 600 V-J features to around 14, which were used in a naive Bayes classifier (R e1071). No statistical method was used to fix the sample size in advance, and group allocation was not hidden from the investigators. TCR Vbeta CDR3 sequencing of 130 to 150 peripheral blood samples (roughly 43 ophthalmopathy, around 80 hyperthyroidism and approximately 17 progressor patients) is reported in the paper.

This chain joins TRBV5-1 to TRBJ2-1, with TRBD2 as a weak D call on 6 bases. The sequence came from a woman aged 30 to 39 with Graves disease. Donor details come from another sample of the same person, matched by shared clones. The specimen was peripheral blood mononuclear cells (PBMCs), collected at new diagnosis, from a patient treated with antithyroid drugs. CDR3 loop: CASSIGLSYNEQFF. The DNA reads TGCGCCAGCAGCATAGGACTATCCTACAATGAGCAGTTCTTC.